Presented here are 19 T cell receptor beta chains from one specimen sequenced in a study of blood T cell repertoires in COVID-19. This table comes from immunoSEQ multiplex PCR, and its TCRdb copy is limited to in-frame clones, with some not included. The repertoire holds under 300,000 clones, around 86% seen once, with around 2% in the top ten. Source material: peripheral blood. The receptors here all came from a man under 40 who had recovered from COVID-19.

The chain couples TRBV7-6 to TRBJ1-2; the D gene is possibly TRBD1 (5 bases). Germline-derived CDR1 and CDR2 are SGHVS and FNYEAQ. With 1 base removed from V and 1 base from J, the gap between germline ends came to 10 bases. The length of the CDR3 is 15 residues. The CDR3 loop reads CASSLGDGSNYGYTF. The CDR3 DNA sequence: TGTGCCAGCAGCTTAGGGGACGGGAGTAACTATGGCTACACCTTC.

The chain joins TRBV24-1 to TRBJ1-6; 7 bases map to TRBD1. Germline-derived CDR1 and CDR2 are KGHDR and SFDVKD. The CDR3 spans 15 residues. V shed 3 bases, J shed 7 bases, and the junction held 5 bases outside the gene matches. The DNA for the CDR3 is TGTGCCACCAGTGATCGTCCGGGACAGAATTCACCCCTCCACTTT. As protein: CATSDRPGQNSPLHF.

The J gene is TRBJ1-4, the V gene TRBV5-1; 9 positions agree with TRBD1. Germline CDR1 and CDR2: SGHRS and YFSETQ. This CDR3 comprises 16 residues. V lost 0 bases to trimming and J lost 8 bases; unmatched junction nucleotides: 8. For the CDR3, the DNA is TGCGCCAGCAGCTTGGGTCCGGGACAGGGAAGGGAAAAACTGTTTTTT. This translates into CASSLGPGQGREKLFF.

This clone was found a few times. V is TRBV7-6 and J is TRBJ1-6, with 7 positions matching TRBD1. The V and J ends lost 5 bases and 8 bases, in that order; junction bases with no gene match: 3. CDR1 and CDR2 (germline): SGHVS, FNYEAQ. The CDR3 is 13 amino acids. This CDR3 reads CASSPDRDSPLHF. The DNA for the CDR3 is TGTGCCAGCAGCCCAGACAGGGATTCACCCCTCCACTTT.

The chain carries TRBV5-1 and TRBJ1-6, with 7 bases fitting TRBD1. The germline V gene has CDR1 SGHRS and CDR2 YFSETQ. V gave up 1 base and J gave up 7 bases; unmatched junction bases: 5. The CDR3 contains 15 residues. In DNA, the CDR3 is TGCGCCAGCAGCTTGCATGGACAGGAAAATTCACCCCTCCACTTT. This gives the protein CASSLHGQENSPLHF.

The sample holds one count of this clone. The rearrangement joins TRBV3-1 (or the pseudogene TRBV3-2) to TRBJ1-1; D not certain. CDR1 and CDR2 (germline): LGHDT, YNNKEL (reference sequence). The V end was cut by 4 bases, the J end by 2 bases, with 8 bases between. This CDR3 is 13 amino acids long. DNA of the CDR3: TGTGCCAGCAGCCCCGGGGTAAACACTGAAGCTTTCTTT. Protein sequence: CASSPGVNTEAFF.

The gene calls are TRBV10-3 and TRBJ2-7; the D is unclear. The CDR3 sequence is 13 residues long. The germline V gene has CDR1 ENHRY and CDR2 SYGVKD. V shed 2 bases and J shed 0 bases, with 5 bases lying between them. The CDR3 is CAISETVSYEQYF. CDR3 DNA: TGTGCCATCAGTGAGACAGTCTCCTACGAGCAGTACTTC.

The rearrangement links TRBV4-1 to TRBJ2-7, with 7 bases aligning to TRBD1. The CDR3 spans 15 residues. The V and J ends lost 1 base and 5 bases, in that order; junction bases with no gene match: 8. Germline CDR1 is MGHRA and CDR2 is YSYEKL. CDR3 region: CASSQAGGWRDEQYF. For the CDR3, the DNA is TGCGCCAGCAGCCAAGCAGGGGGATGGCGGGACGAGCAGTACTTC.

J is TRBJ1-1 and V is TRBV28, with a possible D match to TRBD1 (5 bases). CDR3 length: 10 residues. Germline CDR1 reads MDHEN; CDR2 reads SYDVKM. Trimming pared 11 bases from V and 6 bases from J, leaving 10 bases between. CDR3 nucleotide sequence: TGTGCCTCTGGCAGGGCTGAAGCTTTCTTT. Translation: CASGRAEAFF.

This clone occurred a few times. The chain carries TRBV7-9 and TRBJ1-3, with TRBD1 as a possible D gene (6 bases). With 6 bases removed from V and 0 bases from J, the gap between germline ends came to 12 bases. The germline V gene has CDR1 SEHNR and CDR2 FQNEAQ (reference sequence). This CDR3 region has 15 residues. The CDR3 region is CASRPGTSSGNTIYF. CDR3 bases: TGTGCCAGCAGGCCCGGGACATCCTCTGGAAACACCATATATTTT.

This clone was seen a single time. CDR3 residues: CASRTLELRIQETQYF. The CDR3 DNA follows: TGTGCCAGCAGGACCCTAGAGTTACGGATTCAAGAGACCCAGTACTTC. The chain carries TRBV11-2 and TRBJ2-5; D unclear. Germline V lookup: CDR1 SGHAT, CDR2 FQNNGV. Between the trimmed V and J ends, which lost 6 bases and 2 bases, there was a span of 19 bases. This CDR3 is 16 amino acids long. Drawing the rest from reference TRBV11-2 and TRBJ2-5, the complete variable domain is EAGVAQSPRYKIIEKRQSVAFWCNPISGHATLYWYQQILGQGPKLLIQFQNNGVVDDSQLPKDRFSAERLKGVDSTLKIQPAKLEDSAVYLCASRTLELRIQETQYFGPGTRLLVL.

The chain carries TRBV7-6 and TRBJ2-3; 15 bases align to TRBD2. The CDR3 consists of 16 residues. Germline lookup yields CDR1 SGHVS and CDR2 FNYEAQ. Trimming at V came to 5 bases and at J to 4 bases, leaving 4 bases not matched to a gene. In DNA, the CDR3 is TGTGCCAGCAGCCGGACTAGCGGGGGGGCGGCAGATACGCAGTATTTT. It specifies CASSRTSGGAADTQYF.

The rearrangement joins TRBV7-9 to TRBJ1-1; D remains unclear. The CDR3 is 14 amino acids. Germline V gene data show CDR1 as SEHNR and CDR2 as FQNEAQ (reference sequence). Trimming took off 3 bases at V and 3 bases at J, with 11 bases between the two ends. CDR3: CASSFFADYTEAFF. In DNA form, the CDR3 reads TGTGCCAGCAGCTTCTTCGCGGACTACACTGAAGCTTTCTTT.

The J gene is TRBJ2-3, the V gene TRBV5-5, with a possible D match to TRBD1 (6 bases). Trimming removed 7 bases at V and 0 bases at J, with 24 bases between. Germline V CDR1 and CDR2: SGHKS, YYEKEE (reference sequence). This CDR3 region has 18 residues. CDR3 region: CASAPWGPHAISTDTQYF. DNA of the CDR3: TGTGCCAGCGCTCCGTGGGGGCCCCACGCTATAAGCACAGATACGCAGTATTTT.

Concerning this clone itself: The same CDR3 arises from other DNA sequences in this sample as well. V is TRBV5-1 and J is TRBJ2-3, with a weak D call TRBD2 (6 bases). Trimming took 0 bases from V and 4 from J, leaving 6 bases between them. Looked up from germline, CDR1 is SGHRS and CDR2 is YFSETQ. This CDR3 has 13 residues. The CDR3 region is CASSLGEADTQYF. CDR3 bases: TGCGCCAGCAGCTTGGGGGAGGCAGATACGCAGTATTTT.

The chain recombines TRBV27 with TRBJ1-1; tentative D call: TRBD1 (5 bases). CDR3 size: 15 residues. V was clipped by 1 base and J by 4 bases, with 13 bases between them. Germline V gene sequence: CDR1 MNHEY, CDR2 SMNVEV (reference sequence). The CDR3 DNA reads as TGTGCCAGCAGTTTATATCAGGGTCTGGGCACTGAAGCTTTCTTT. Translation gives CASSLYQGLGTEAFF.

The chain has TRBV28 and TRBJ1-5; 7 nucleotides line up with TRBD1. From germline, CDR1 is MDHEN and CDR2 SYDVKM. The CDR3 consists of 15 residues. V was pared by 5 bases and J by 6 bases, with 10 bases of the junction left unmatched. CDR3 in DNA: TGTGCCAGCAGTCCGCGACAGGGTCAGACTCAGCCCCAGCATTTT. This translates into CASSPRQGQTQPQHF.

J is TRBJ1-6 and V is TRBV3-1 (or the pseudogene TRBV3-2); 9 nucleotides line up with TRBD1. Germline trimming cut 1 base from V and 7 bases from J; bases unmatched to any gene: 5. Germline V lookup: CDR1 LGHDT, CDR2 YNNKEL (reference sequence). This CDR3 contains 16 residues. This chain's CDR3 is CASSQGGTGRNSPLHF. The CDR3 bases are TGTGCCAGCAGCCAAGGGGGGACAGGGAGGAATTCACCCCTCCACTTT.

The rearrangement joins TRBV6-1 to TRBJ1-1, with a possible D match to TRBD1 (5 bases). From germline, CDR1 is MNHNS and CDR2 SASEGT. The CDR3 has 14 residues. Trimming shortened V by 2 bases and J by 3 bases, and 10 bases separated the two germline ends. CDR3 region: CASSEQGRDTEAFF. The DNA of the CDR3 is TGTGCCAGCAGTGAACAGGGAAGGGACACTGAAGCTTTCTTT.